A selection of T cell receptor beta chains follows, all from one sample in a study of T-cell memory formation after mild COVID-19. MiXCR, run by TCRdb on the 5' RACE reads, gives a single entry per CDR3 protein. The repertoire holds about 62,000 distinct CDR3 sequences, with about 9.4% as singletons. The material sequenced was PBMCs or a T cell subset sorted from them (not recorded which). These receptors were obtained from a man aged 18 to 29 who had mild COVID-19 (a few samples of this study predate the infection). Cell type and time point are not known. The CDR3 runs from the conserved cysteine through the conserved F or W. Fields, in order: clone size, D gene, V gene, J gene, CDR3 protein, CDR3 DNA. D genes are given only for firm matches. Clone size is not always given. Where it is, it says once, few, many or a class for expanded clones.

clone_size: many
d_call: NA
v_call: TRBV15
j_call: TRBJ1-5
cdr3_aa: CATSRVGGGRLASNQPQHF
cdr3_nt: TGTGCCACCAGCAGAGTAGGTGGGGGGCGCTTGGCGAGCAATCAGCCCCAGCATTTT

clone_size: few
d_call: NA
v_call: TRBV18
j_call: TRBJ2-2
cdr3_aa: CASSPLAGNTGELFF
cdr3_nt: TGTGCCAGCTCACCACTGGCCGGAAACACCGGGGAGCTGTTTTTT

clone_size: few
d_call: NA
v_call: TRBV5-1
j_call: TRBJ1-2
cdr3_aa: CASSPGTVEGFYTF
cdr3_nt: TGCGCCAGCAGCCCTGGGACGGTGGAGGGGTTCTACACCTTC

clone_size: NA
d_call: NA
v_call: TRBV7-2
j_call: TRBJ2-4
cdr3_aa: CASSLVTGGKNIQYF
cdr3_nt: TGTGCCAGCAGCTTAGTGACAGGAGGCAAAAACATTCAGTACTTC

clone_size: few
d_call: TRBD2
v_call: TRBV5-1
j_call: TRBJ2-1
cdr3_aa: CASSLGGGLGSDEQFF
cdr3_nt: TGCGCCAGCAGCTTGGGAGGCGGACTAGGATCGGATGAGCAGTTCTTC

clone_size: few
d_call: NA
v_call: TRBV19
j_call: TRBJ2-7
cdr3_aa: CASSKGTPGSYEQYF
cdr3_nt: TGTGCCAGTAGTAAAGGGACACCCGGATCCTACGAGCAGTACTTC

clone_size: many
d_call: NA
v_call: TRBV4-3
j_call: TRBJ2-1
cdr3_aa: CASSQQWGFSYNEQFF
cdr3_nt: TGCGCCAGCAGCCAACAGTGGGGATTTTCCTACAATGAGCAGTTCTTC

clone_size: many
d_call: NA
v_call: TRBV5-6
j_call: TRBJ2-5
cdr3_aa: CASSWRAAGETQYF
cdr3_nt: TGTGCCAGCAGCTGGCGGGCTGCTGGAGAGACCCAGTACTTC

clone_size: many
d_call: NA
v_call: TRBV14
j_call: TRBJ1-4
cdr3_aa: CASSPSWFLDEKLFF
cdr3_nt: TGTGCCAGCAGCCCTAGTTGGTTTTTAGATGAAAAACTGTTTTTT

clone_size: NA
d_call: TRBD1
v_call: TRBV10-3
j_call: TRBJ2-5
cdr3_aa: CAISEPGQDAGETQYF
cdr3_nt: TGTGCCATCAGTGAACCGGGACAGGACGCGGGAGAGACCCAGTACTTC

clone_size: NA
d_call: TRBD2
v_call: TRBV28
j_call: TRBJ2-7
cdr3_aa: CASSAQLAELIVQYF
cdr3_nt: TGTGCCAGCAGTGCCCAACTAGCGGAGCTGATTGTGCAGTACTTC

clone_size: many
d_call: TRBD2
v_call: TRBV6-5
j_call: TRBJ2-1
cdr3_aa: CASSYRWTSGNEQFF
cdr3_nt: TGTGCCAGCAGTTATCGGTGGACTAGCGGCAATGAGCAGTTCTTC

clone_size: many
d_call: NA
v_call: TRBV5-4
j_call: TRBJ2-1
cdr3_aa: CASSRASVGGDEQFF
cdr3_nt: TGTGCCAGCAGCCGGGCCTCGGTAGGTGGCGATGAGCAGTTCTTC

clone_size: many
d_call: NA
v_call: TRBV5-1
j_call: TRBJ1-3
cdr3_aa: CASSLDLARGNTIYF
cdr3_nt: TGCGCCAGCAGCTTGGACCTCGCCCGTGGAAACACCATATATTTT

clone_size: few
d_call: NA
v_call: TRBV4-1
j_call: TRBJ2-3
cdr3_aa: CATRIGASTDTQYF
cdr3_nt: TGCGCCACCCGAATTGGGGCCTCGACAGATACGCAGTATTTT

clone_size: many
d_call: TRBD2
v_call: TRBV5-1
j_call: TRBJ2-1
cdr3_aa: CASSAVSGGANEQFF
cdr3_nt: TGCGCCAGCAGCGCAGTTAGCGGGGGGGCCAATGAGCAGTTCTTC

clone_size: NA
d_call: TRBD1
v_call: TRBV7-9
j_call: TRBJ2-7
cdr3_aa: CASSWGQRAYEQYF
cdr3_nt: TGTGCCAGCAGTTGGGGACAGAGAGCCTACGAGCAGTACTTC

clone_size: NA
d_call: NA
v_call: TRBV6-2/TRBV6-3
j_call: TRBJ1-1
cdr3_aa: CASSYGILGTAAFF
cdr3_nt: TGTGCCAGCAGTTACGGTATCTTGGGGACCGCAGCTTTCTTT

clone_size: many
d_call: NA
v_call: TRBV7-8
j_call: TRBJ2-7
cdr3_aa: CASSLAGHYLYEQYF
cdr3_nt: TGTGCCAGCAGCTTAGCGGGGCACTACCTTTACGAGCAGTACTTC

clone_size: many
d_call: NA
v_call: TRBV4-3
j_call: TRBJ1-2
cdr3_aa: CASSQDRGRGYTF
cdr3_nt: TGCGCCAGCAGCCAAGATCGGGGAAGAGGCTACACCTTC

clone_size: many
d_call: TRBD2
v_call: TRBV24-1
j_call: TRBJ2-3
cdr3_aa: CATSDWGGDTQYF
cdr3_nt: TGTGCCACCAGTGATTGGGGGGGAGATACGCAGTATTTT

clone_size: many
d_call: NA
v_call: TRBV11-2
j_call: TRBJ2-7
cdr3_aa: CASSLQGHEQYF
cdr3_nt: TGTGCCAGCAGCTTACAGGGCCACGAGCAGTACTTC

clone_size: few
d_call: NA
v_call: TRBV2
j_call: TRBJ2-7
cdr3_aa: CASSVSQTSVYEQYF
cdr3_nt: TGTGCCAGCAGTGTAAGTCAGACTAGTGTCTACGAGCAGTACTTC

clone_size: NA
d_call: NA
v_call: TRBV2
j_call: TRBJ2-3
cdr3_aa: CASNPTGTDTQYF
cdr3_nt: TGTGCCAGCAACCCGACAGGCACAGATACGCAGTATTTT

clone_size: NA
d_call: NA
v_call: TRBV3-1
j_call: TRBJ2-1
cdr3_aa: CASSRGIREQFF
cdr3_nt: TGTGCCAGCAGTCGGGGGATACGTGAGCAGTTCTTC

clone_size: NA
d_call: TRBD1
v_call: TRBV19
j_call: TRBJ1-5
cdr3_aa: CASTKQGSQPQHF
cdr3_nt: TGTGCCAGTACCAAACAGGGGTCCCAGCCCCAGCATTTT

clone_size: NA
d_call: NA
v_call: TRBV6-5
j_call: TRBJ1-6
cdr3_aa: CASMQGGLDSPLHF
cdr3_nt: TGTGCCAGCATGCAGGGAGGGCTTGATTCACCCCTCCACTTT

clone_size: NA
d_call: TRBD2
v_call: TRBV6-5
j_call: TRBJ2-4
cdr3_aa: CASSPLAGRLLAKNIQYF
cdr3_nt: TGTGCCAGCAGTCCTCTAGCGGGGAGACTTCTAGCCAAAAACATTCAGTACTTC

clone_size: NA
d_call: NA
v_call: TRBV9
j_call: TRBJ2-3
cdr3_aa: CASSVEGGGQITDTQYF
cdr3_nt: TGTGCCAGCAGCGTAGAAGGAGGGGGACAGATCACAGATACGCAGTATTTT

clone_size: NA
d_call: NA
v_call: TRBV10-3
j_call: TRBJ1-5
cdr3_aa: CAISESIGAGDNQPQHF
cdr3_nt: TGTGCCATCAGTGAGTCGATCGGGGCCGGGGACAATCAGCCCCAGCATTTT

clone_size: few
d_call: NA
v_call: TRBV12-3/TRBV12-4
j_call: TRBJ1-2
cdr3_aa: CASSRDRQFF
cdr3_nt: TGTGCCAGCAGCCGTGACAGGCAATTCTTC

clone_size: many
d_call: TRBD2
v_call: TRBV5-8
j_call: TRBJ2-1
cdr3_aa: CASTNRGGYEQFF
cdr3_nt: TGTGCCAGCACCAATCGCGGGGGTTATGAGCAGTTCTTC

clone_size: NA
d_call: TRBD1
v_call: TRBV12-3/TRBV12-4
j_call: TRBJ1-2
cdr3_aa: CASSPSDRGSRGYTF
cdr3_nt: TGTGCCAGCAGTCCTTCGGACAGGGGAAGTAGAGGCTACACCTTC

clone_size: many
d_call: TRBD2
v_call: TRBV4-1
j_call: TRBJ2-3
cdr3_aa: CASSQDHTSGGTDTQYF
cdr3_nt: TGCGCCAGCAGCCAAGACCACACTAGCGGGGGGACAGATACGCAGTATTTT

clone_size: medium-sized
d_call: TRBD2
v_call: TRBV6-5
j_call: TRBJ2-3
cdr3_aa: CASTTSGADTQYF
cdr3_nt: TGTGCCAGCACCACTAGCGGGGCAGATACGCAGTATTTT

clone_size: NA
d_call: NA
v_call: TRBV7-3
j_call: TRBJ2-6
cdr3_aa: CASSSGPSGANVLTF
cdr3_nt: TGTGCCAGCAGCTCAGGACCCTCTGGGGCCAACGTCCTGACTTTC

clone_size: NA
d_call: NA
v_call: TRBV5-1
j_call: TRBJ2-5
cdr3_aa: CASSLVSSSLETQYF
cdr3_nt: TGCGCCAGCAGCTTGGTGTCTAGTTCTTTGGAGACCCAGTACTTC

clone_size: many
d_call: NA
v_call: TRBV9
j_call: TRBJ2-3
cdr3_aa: CASSVHPADTQYF
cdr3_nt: TGTGCCAGCAGCGTCCACCCCGCAGATACGCAGTATTTT

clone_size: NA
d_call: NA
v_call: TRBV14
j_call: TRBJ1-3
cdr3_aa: CASSPRLSGNTIYF
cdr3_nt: TGTGCCAGCAGCCCCCGACTCTCTGGAAACACCATATATTTT

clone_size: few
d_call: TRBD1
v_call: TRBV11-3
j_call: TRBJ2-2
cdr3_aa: CASSLNRGQPTGELFF
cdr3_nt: TGTGCCAGCAGCTTAAACAGGGGGCAACCCACCGGGGAGCTGTTTTTT

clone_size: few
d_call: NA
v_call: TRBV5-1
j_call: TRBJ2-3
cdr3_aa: CASRPRGQFRQEAWNTQYF
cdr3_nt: TGCGCCAGCCGGCCTCGGGGACAATTCCGACAGGAAGCTTGGAATACGCAGTATTTT

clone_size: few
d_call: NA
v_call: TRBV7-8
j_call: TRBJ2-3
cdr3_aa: CASSFGVGLGSTDTQYF
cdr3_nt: TGTGCCAGCAGCTTCGGGGTGGGCTTGGGGAGCACAGATACGCAGTATTTT

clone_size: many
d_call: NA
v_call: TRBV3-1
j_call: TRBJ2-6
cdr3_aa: CASTRMGANVLTF
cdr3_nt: TGTGCCAGCACCCGAATGGGGGCCAACGTCCTGACTTTC

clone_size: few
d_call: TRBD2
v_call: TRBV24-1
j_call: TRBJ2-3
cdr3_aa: CATSTSGGTDTQYF
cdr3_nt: TGTGCCACCAGTACTAGCGGGGGGACAGATACGCAGTATTTT

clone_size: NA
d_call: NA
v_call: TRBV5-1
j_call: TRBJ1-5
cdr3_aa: CASRGQPDQPQHF
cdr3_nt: TGCGCCAGCAGAGGGCAACCCGATCAGCCCCAGCATTTT

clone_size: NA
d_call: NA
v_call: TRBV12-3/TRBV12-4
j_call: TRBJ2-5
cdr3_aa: CASSRSGVRETQYF
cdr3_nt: TGTGCCAGCAGCCGCTCCGGGGTCCGAGAGACCCAGTACTTC

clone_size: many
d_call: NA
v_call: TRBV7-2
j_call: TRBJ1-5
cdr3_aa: CASSFATENQPQHF
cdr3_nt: TGTGCCAGCAGCTTCGCGACAGAAAATCAGCCCCAGCATTTT

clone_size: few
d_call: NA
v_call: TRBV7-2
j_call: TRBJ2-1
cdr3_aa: CASSPPGSYNEQFF
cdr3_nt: TGTGCCAGCAGCCCCCCCGGCTCCTACAATGAGCAGTTCTTC

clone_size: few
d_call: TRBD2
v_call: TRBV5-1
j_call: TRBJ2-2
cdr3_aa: CASSPRPPSGDSTGELFF
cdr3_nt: TGCGCCAGCAGCCCAAGGCCGCCTAGCGGGGACAGCACCGGGGAGCTGTTTTTT

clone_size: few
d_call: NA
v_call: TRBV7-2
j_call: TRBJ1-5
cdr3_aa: CASSHEPGRSNQPQHF
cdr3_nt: TGTGCCAGCAGCCACGAACCGGGACGGAGCAATCAGCCCCAGCATTTT

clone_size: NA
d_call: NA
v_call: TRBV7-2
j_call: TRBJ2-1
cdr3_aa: CASRRIANEQFF
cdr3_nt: TGTGCCAGCAGGAGAATAGCCAATGAGCAGTTCTTC

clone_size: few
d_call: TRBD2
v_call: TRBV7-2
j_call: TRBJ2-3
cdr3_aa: CASSWKRGGISDTQYF
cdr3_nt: TGTGCCAGCAGCTGGAAGCGGGGGGGCATATCAGATACGCAGTATTTT

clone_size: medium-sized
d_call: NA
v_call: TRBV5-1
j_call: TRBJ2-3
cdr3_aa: CASSLERTSTDTQYF
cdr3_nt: TGCGCCAGCAGCCTCGAGCGCACCAGCACAGATACGCAGTATTTT